This T cell receptor (beta chain) was sequenced for a study of patients and donors after allogeneic stem cell transplantation. A few counts support this clonotype. A single record per CDR3 protein comes from TCRdb applying MiXCR to the RT-PCR reads. In the table there are 150,000 to 200,000 distinct CDR3 sequences, about 32% of which are singletons. Germline loops: CDR1 SNHLY, CDR2 FYNNEI. V lost 6 bases and J lost 4, with 9 bases in between. The CDR3 covers 12 residues. The clonotype originates from a human donor who was either an allogeneic HSCT recipient or a stem cell or donor lymphocyte infusion donor (not recorded which). It is not recorded whose cells these are; they may come from a transplant donor. The sequencing input was blood, either unsorted or a sorted T cell fraction (not recorded which). The rearrangement joins TRBV2 to TRBJ2-5; a possible D gene is TRBD2 (5 bases). This CDR3 is CASRSGGETQYF. CDR3 DNA: TGTGCCAGCAGAAGCGGCGGAGAGACCCAGTACTTC.